Presented here are 5 T cell receptor beta chains from one specimen sequenced in a study of T cell repertoires in chronic hepatitis B. Clones were read by immunoSEQ multiplex PCR, and TCRdb kept only the in-frame ones, dropping some. Among about 210 clones listed, about 80% were seen once. The specimen sequenced was total CD8+ T cells from PBMCs. The source is a human donor with chronic hepatitis B virus infection.

The V gene is TRBV29-1, the J gene TRBJ2-7; D is tentatively TRBD1 or TRBD2 (6 bases each). CDR1 and CDR2 (germline): SQVTM, ANQGSEA. The CDR3 sequence is 11 residues long. The V end was cut by 6 bases, the J end by 4 bases, with 10 bases between. CDR3 sequence: CSVQGRYEQYF. The DNA of the CDR3 is TGCAGCGTCCAGGGGAGGTACGAGCAGTACTTC.

V gene TRBV19 combines with J gene TRBJ2-2, with D possibly being TRBD1 (6 bases). Germline loops: CDR1 LNHDA, CDR2 SQIVND (reference sequence). This CDR3 spans 14 amino acids. V was shortened by 3 bases and J by 4 bases, with 9 bases between the two germline ends. The CDR3 nucleotides are TGTGCCAGTAGTATGGGACATGTCACCGGGGAGCTGTTTTTT. Amino acid sequence: CASSMGHVTGELFF.

The V gene is TRBV5-1, the J gene TRBJ1-1, with TRBD1 identical over 8 bases. J gave up 1 base and V 4 bases, and 9 bases lay outside the gene matches. CDR3 length: 16 residues. From germline, CDR1 is SGHRS and CDR2 YFSETQ. DNA of the CDR3: TGCGCCAGCAGCACCGGGACAGGTGAGCAGAACACTGAAGCTTTCTTT. This translates into CASSTGTGEQNTEAFF.

The chain has TRBV7-2 and TRBJ1-1, with D hard to call. Germline V gene data show CDR1 as SGHTA and CDR2 as FQGNSA. The CDR3 length is 13 residues. V shed 5 bases and J shed 1 base, with 8 bases lying between them. CDR3: CASSLYENTEAFF. CDR3 coding DNA: TGTGCCAGCAGCCTCTACGAGAACACTGAAGCTTTCTTT.

The count of this clone is one. CDR3 nucleotides: TGTGCCAGCAGCTTGGCCGTCAATCGTACCTTC. Its protein product is CASSLAVNRTF. The J gene is TRBJ1-2, the V gene TRBV5-4, with D unclear. Germline CDR1 is SGHNT and CDR2 is YYREEE (reference sequence). The CDR3 has 11 residues. V lost 0 bases and J lost 14, with 11 bases in between.